The rows below give T cell receptor beta chains drawn from one sample of a study of T-cell memory formation after mild COVID-19. One entry per CDR3 protein results from TCRdb running MiXCR on the 5' RACE reads. Of 400,000 to 450,000 distinct CDR3 sequences in the sample, under 20% are singletons; the top ten hold about a fifth. Specimen: PBMCs or a T cell subset sorted from them (not recorded which). All receptors derive from a man between 18 and 29 years old who had mild COVID-19 (a few samples of this study predate the infection). Cell type and time point are not known. CDR3s include the opening cysteine and the closing phenylalanine or tryptophan. A D gene is named only where the DNA matches it firmly. The listing skips clone size in some rows; elsewhere it reads once, few, many or a size class.

size: NA; D: TRBD1; V: TRBV5-4; J: TRBJ2-1; CDR3: CASRGGTGGYNEQFF; DNA: TGTGCCAGCAGGGGGGGGACAGGGGGCTACAATGAGCAGTTCTTC
size: once; D: TRBD1; V: TRBV12-3/TRBV12-4; J: TRBJ2-2; CDR3: CASTFYDRDTGELFF; DNA: TGTGCCAGCACGTTCTACGACAGGGACACCGGGGAGCTGTTTTTT
size: NA; D: TRBD1; V: TRBV7-9; J: TRBJ2-7; CDR3: CASSLVSPGTANSYEQYF; DNA: TGTGCCAGCAGCTTAGTTAGCCCCGGGACAGCCAACTCCTACGAGCAGTACTTC
size: many; D: TRBD2; V: TRBV5-1; J: TRBJ2-1; CDR3: CASSLGPGGEQFF; DNA: TGCGCCAGCAGCTTGGGGCCGGGGGGTGAGCAGTTCTTC
size: few; D: NA; V: TRBV12-3/TRBV12-4; J: TRBJ2-4; CDR3: CASSEGRAKNIQYF; DNA: TGTGCCAGCAGTGAAGGGAGGGCCAAAAACATTCAGTACTTC
size: few; D: NA; V: TRBV12-3/TRBV12-4; J: TRBJ1-1; CDR3: CASRTGSAEAFF; DNA: TGTGCCAGCAGAACGGGGAGCGCTGAAGCTTTCTTT
size: few; D: NA; V: TRBV4-1; J: TRBJ2-2; CDR3: CASSQPPDGRYGELFF; DNA: TGCGCCAGCAGCCAACCTCCGGACGGCCGTTACGGGGAGCTGTTTTTT
size: NA; D: NA; V: TRBV5-6; J: TRBJ1-1; CDR3: CASSLVFLTGPGGGVGEAFF; DNA: TGTGCCAGCAGCTTGGTCTTCTTAACGGGGCCCGGAGGTGGAGTGGGTGAAGCTTTCTTT
size: NA; D: NA; V: TRBV12-3/TRBV12-4; J: TRBJ2-1; CDR3: CASSISRGEQFF; DNA: TGTGCCAGCAGCATTTCCCGGGGTGAGCAGTTCTTC
size: NA; D: TRBD1; V: TRBV6-5; J: TRBJ2-1; CDR3: CASSLGQGNIDEQFF; DNA: TGTGCCAGCAGCCTCGGACAGGGGAACATAGATGAGCAGTTCTTC
size: NA; D: NA; V: TRBV29-1; J: TRBJ1-2; CDR3: CSVEDLRGGYTF; DNA: TGCAGCGTTGAAGACTTAAGGGGTGGCTACACCTTC
size: few; D: TRBD1; V: TRBV4-1; J: TRBJ2-7; CDR3: CASSLTGREQYF; DNA: TGCGCCAGCAGCCTGACAGGGCGGGAGCAGTACTTC
size: few; D: NA; V: TRBV12-3/TRBV12-4; J: TRBJ2-5; CDR3: CASSPPGFRIETQYF; DNA: TGTGCCAGCAGTCCGCCGGGCTTTAGGATCGAGACCCAGTACTTC
size: NA; D: NA; V: TRBV3-1; J: TRBJ1-2; CDR3: CASSQEFRTYGYTF; DNA: TGTGCCAGCAGCCAAGAATTTCGGACCTATGGCTACACCTTC
size: few; D: NA; V: TRBV28; J: TRBJ1-5; CDR3: CASNLFDGGNQPQHF; DNA: TGTGCCAGCAATCTTTTCGACGGCGGCAATCAGCCCCAGCATTTT